The present T cell receptor beta chain was sequenced within a study of tumor-infiltrating lymphocytes in oesophageal squamous cell carcinoma. TCRdb recomputed calls from the PCR reads with MiXCR, one row per CDR3 protein. The table lists 10,000 to 15,000 distinct CDR3 sequences, roughly 54% of them singletons. V gave up 2 bases and J gave up 4 bases; unmatched junction bases: 7. The CDR3 has 17 residues. Per the germline V gene, CDR1 is SGHVS and CDR2 is FQNEAQ. The sequencing sample was made of esophageal tumor tissue. The gene calls are TRBV7-8 and TRBJ1-3; TRBD1 matches at 11 bases. The origin of this receptor is a male donor with esophageal squamous cell carcinoma. CDR3 sequence reads: CASSLIGTGGLGNTIYF. CDR3 in DNA: TGTGCCAGCAGCTTAATAGGGACAGGGGGGTTGGGAAACACCATATATTTT.